Listed below are T cell receptor beta chains from one sample, sequenced in a study of beta chain features in type 1 diabetes. Produced via immunoSEQ multiplex PCR; TCRdb's table is partial and in-frame only. The repertoire holds approximately 470,000 clones, with approximately 28% as singletons. The sequenced material came from naive CD4+ T cells from blood. The receptors derive from a man younger than 35 in good health. CDR3s include the opening cysteine and the closing phenylalanine or tryptophan. Each record gives: J gene, V gene, CDR3 protein.

TRBJ2-5,TRBV7-9,CASSLTGAGETQYF
TRBJ2-5,TRBV15,CATSRVGSQETQYF
TRBJ2-5,TRBV7-9,CASSLPAALQETQYF
TRBJ2-7,TRBV4-2,CASSQVEGQVYEQYF
TRBJ1-1,TRBV18,CASSPPSSHTEAFF
TRBJ1-2,TRBV30,CAWSRGSDNYGYTF
TRBJ2-1,TRBV7-6,CASSETLGSAYNEQFF
TRBJ2-7,TRBV18,CASSPQVVTSGEQYF
TRBJ2-7,TRBV27,CASAPSLLEQYF
TRBJ2-1,TRBV7-9,CASSTRDRLYNEQFF
TRBJ2-1,TRBV18,CASSSTAYNEQFF
TRBJ2-7,TRBV29-1,CSVEDGASGIYEQYF
TRBJ1-5,TRBV7-3,CASSLQGNQPQHF
TRBJ2-1,TRBV30,CAWNEGENEQFF
TRBJ2-7,TRBV2,CASSVLRDYEQYF
TRBJ1-2,TRBV10-3,CAISEGKLGYGYTF
TRBJ2-6,TRBV29-1,CSVEKGTGANVLTF
TRBJ1-2,TRBV7-9,CASSLAGYGYTF
TRBJ2-5,TRBV9,CASSVKGQWETQYF
TRBJ2-6,TRBV27,CASSFPQTSGRPGANVLTF
TRBJ2-5,TRBV15,CATSMREAGAQYF
TRBJ2-1,TRBV25-1,CASRSHGRGRPYNEQFF
TRBJ2-7,TRBV4-2,CASSQGSEPGAWEQYF
TRBJ2-7,TRBV29-1,CSVVFRSSYEQYF
TRBJ2-7,TRBV18,CASSPIAYEQYF
TRBJ2-3,TRBV7-9,CASVTSGTPDTQYF
TRBJ2-7,TRBV4-2,CASSLKRGSYEQYF
TRBJ2-5,TRBV5-1,CASSSPGQGEAQYF
TRBJ2-2,TRBV2,CASRRLTGELFF
TRBJ2-5,TRBV9,CASSVVPAGAGETQYF
TRBJ2-1,TRBV15,CATSRVMSGRAGEQFF
TRBJ2-5,TRBV7-2,CASSLEFAQETQYF
TRBJ1-1,TRBV30,CAWDRENTEAFF
TRBJ2-2,TRBV30,CAWSVRAGSTGELFF
TRBJ2-1,TRBV7-2,CASSFYGSYNEQFF
TRBJ1-1,TRBV18,CASSLLDREETEAFF